A selection of T cell receptor beta chains follows, all from one sample in a study of technical replicates of blood from a handful of donors. Some clones are missing from TCRdb's copy, which holds only in-frame ones; the method was immunoSEQ multiplex PCR. The table has tens of thousands of clones, more than 85% seen once. The sequencing input was T cells isolated from PBMCs. These receptors originate from a human donor in good health. Some clones in this sample may be carry-over from other donors' samples. The CDR3 runs from the conserved cysteine through the conserved F or W. D genes are given only for firm matches. Part of the rows lack a size; the others show once, few, many or a class for expanded clones.

cdr3_length	d_call	v_call	j_call	clone_size	cdr3_aa	cdr3_nt
13	-	TRBV27	TRBJ2-3	-	CASSYSSTDTQYF	TGTGCCAGCAGTTACAGTTCCACAGATACGCAGTATTTT
13	-	TRBV7-3	TRBJ1-1	-	CASSTQGSTEAFF	TGTGCCAGCAGCACCCAGGGGAGCACTGAAGCTTTCTTT
14	-	TRBV11-2	TRBJ2-3	-	CASSRAYGTDTQYF	TGTGCCAGCAGTCGTGCGTATGGCACAGATACGCAGTATTTT
13	-	TRBV19	TRBJ1-1	-	CASSISENTEAFF	TGTGCCAGTAGTATTAGCGAGAACACTGAAGCTTTCTTT
13	-	TRBV11-3	TRBJ1-1	-	CASSLAPVGRAFF	TGTGCCAGCAGCTTAGCCCCGGTGGGGCGGGCTTTCTTT
14	-	TRBV19	TRBJ1-5	-	CASSREVSNQPQHF	TGTGCCAGTAGTAGGGAGGTCAGCAATCAGCCCCAGCATTTT
16	TRBD2	TRBV25-1	TRBJ2-1	-	CASSETGSGRSNEQFF	TGTGCCAGCAGTGAAACAGGTAGCGGGAGGTCCAATGAGCAGTTCTTC
15	-	TRBV6-1	TRBJ2-3	once	CASSDSGASTDTQYF	TGTGCCAGCAGTGATAGCGGAGCTAGCACAGATACGCAGTATTTT
16	TRBD1	TRBV30	TRBJ2-7	once	CAWFSSLDRGRRGQYF	TGTGCCTGGTTCTCTTCTCTCGACAGGGGGAGAAGAGGGCAGTACTTC
14	-	TRBV2	TRBJ2-1	once	CASTPLPVRNEQFF	TGTGCCAGCACCCCGTTACCTGTGAGGAATGAGCAGTTCTTC
11	-	TRBV19	TRBJ1-1	-	CASLLRAEAFF	TGTGCCAGCCTCCTGAGAGCTGAAGCTTTCTTT
14	-	TRBV10-1	TRBJ2-1	once	CASSERGIGDEQFF	TGCGCCAGCAGTGAACGCGGGATTGGCGATGAGCAGTTCTTC
12	-	TRBV19	TRBJ2-1	-	CASSEAYNEQFF	TGTGCCAGTAGTGAGGCTTACAATGAGCAGTTCTTC
14	TRBD1	TRBV11-2	TRBJ2-7	-	CASSLGQDIDEQYF	TGTGCCAGCAGCCTCGGACAGGATATCGACGAGCAGTACTTC
11	-	TRBV7-9	TRBJ2-7	-	CASSLVNEQYF	TGTGCCAGCAGCTTAGTTAACGAGCAGTACTTC
13	-	TRBV27	TRBJ1-2	-	CASSYNREGGYTF	TGTGCCAGCAGTTACAACAGGGAAGGCGGCTACACCTTC
17	-	TRBV9	TRBJ1-5	-	CASSGFRVENSNQPQHF	TGTGCCAGCAGCGGGTTTAGAGTAGAGAATAGCAATCAGCCCCAGCATTTT
16	TRBD1	TRBV18	TRBJ2-6	-	CASSPATGSGANVLTF	TGTGCCAGCTCACCAGCGACAGGGTCTGGGGCCAACGTCCTGACTTTC
16	-	TRBV6-1	TRBJ1-4	-	CASSEGTRATNEKLFF	TGTGCCAGCAGTGAAGGAACCAGGGCTACTAATGAAAAACTGTTTTTT
14	TRBD1	TRBV5-1	TRBJ1-2	-	CASSLQGAGDGYTF	TGCGCCAGCAGCTTACAGGGGGCGGGAGATGGCTACACCTTC
16	-	TRBV10-2	TRBJ1-4	-	CASSGQDLGGPEKLFF	TGCGCCAGCAGTGGGCAGGACTTGGGTGGCCCTGAAAAACTGTTTTTT
11	-	TRBV20-1	TRBJ2-3	-	CSARFTDTQYF	TGCAGTGCGAGGTTCACAGATACGCAGTATTTT
13	-	TRBV9	TRBJ2-7	once	CASSVGHRDEQYF	TGTGCCAGCAGCGTGGGCCACAGGGACGAGCAGTACTTC
17	TRBD1	TRBV28	TRBJ1-5	-	CASSGGPGQGPNQPQHF	TGTGCCAGCAGCGGAGGGCCGGGACAGGGACCCAATCAGCCCCAGCATTTT
15	-	TRBV30	TRBJ2-7	few	CAWSKDGTSSYEQYF	TGTGCCTGGAGTAAGGACGGGACAAGCTCCTACGAGCAGTACTTC
17	TRBD1	TRBV6-1	TRBJ1-1	-	CASSEGLWTGGNTEAFF	TGTGCCAGCAGTGAAGGTCTGTGGACAGGAGGGAACACTGAAGCTTTCTTT
14	-	TRBV27	TRBJ2-3	-	CASSGWTGTDTQYF	TGTGCCAGCAGCGGATGGACTGGCACAGATACGCAGTATTTT
17	TRBD2	TRBV9	TRBJ2-1	-	CASSVGGGRASYNEQFF	TGTGCCAGCAGCGTAGGGGGAGGGAGAGCGTCCTACAATGAGCAGTTCTTC
13	-	TRBV29-1	TRBJ1-2	-	CSVSREKNYGYTF	TGCAGCGTTAGCCGGGAAAAAAACTATGGCTACACCTTC
13	-	TRBV2	TRBJ2-7	-	CASNPGQGFEQYF	TGTGCCAGCAACCCGGGACAAGGGTTCGAGCAGTACTTC
15	-	TRBV11-2	TRBJ2-1	-	CASSPGTYFYNEQFF	TGTGCCAGCAGCCCCGGGACTTATTTCTACAATGAGCAGTTCTTC
12	-	TRBV5-8	TRBJ1-2	-	CASSGQFHGYTF	TGTGCCAGCAGCGGACAGTTTCATGGCTACACCTTC
15	-	TRBV11-3	TRBJ2-3	-	CASSPPTTSRHTQYF	TGTGCCAGCAGCCCGCCGACGACTAGTCGGCATACGCAGTATTTT
20	TRBD2	TRBV7-6	TRBJ2-6	-	CASSSRGGTRYGSGANVLTF	TGTGCCAGCAGCTCCCGGGGAGGGACGAGGTACGGCTCTGGGGCCAACGTCCTGACTTTC
13	TRBD1	TRBV9	TRBJ2-7	-	CASSPQGAGEQYF	TGTGCCAGCAGTCCGCAGGGGGCTGGGGAGCAGTACTTC
15	TRBD1	TRBV5-1	TRBJ2-7	-	CASSLVGQGQYEQYF	TGCGCCAGCAGCTTGGTGGGACAGGGTCAGTACGAGCAGTACTTC
12	-	TRBV28	TRBJ1-1	few	CASSSVNTEAFF	TGTGCCAGCAGTTCCGTGAACACTGAAGCTTTCTTT